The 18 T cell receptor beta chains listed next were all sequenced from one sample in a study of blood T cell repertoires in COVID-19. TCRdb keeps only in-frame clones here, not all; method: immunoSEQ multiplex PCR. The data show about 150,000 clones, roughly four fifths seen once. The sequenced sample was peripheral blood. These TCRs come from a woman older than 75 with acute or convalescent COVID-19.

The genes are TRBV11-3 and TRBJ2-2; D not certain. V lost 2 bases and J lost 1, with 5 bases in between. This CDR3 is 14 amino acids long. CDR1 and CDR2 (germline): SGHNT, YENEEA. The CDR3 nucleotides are TGTGCCAGCAGCTTACGACAGAACACCGGGGAGCTGTTTTTT. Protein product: CASSLRQNTGELFF. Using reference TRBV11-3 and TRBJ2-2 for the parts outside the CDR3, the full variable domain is EAGVVQSPRYKIIEKKQPVAFWCNPISGHNTLYWYLQNLGQGPELLIRYENEEAVDDSQLPKDRFSAERLKGVDSTLKIQPAELGDSAVYLCASSLRQNTGELFFGEGSRLTVL.

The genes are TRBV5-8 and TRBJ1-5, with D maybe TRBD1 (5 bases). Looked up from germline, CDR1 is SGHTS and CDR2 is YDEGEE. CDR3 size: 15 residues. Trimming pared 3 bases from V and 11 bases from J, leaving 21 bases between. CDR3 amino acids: CASSSGGERTLSQHF. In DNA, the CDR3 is TGTGCCAGCAGCTCGGGGGGAGAGCGTACCTTGTCCCAGCATTTT.

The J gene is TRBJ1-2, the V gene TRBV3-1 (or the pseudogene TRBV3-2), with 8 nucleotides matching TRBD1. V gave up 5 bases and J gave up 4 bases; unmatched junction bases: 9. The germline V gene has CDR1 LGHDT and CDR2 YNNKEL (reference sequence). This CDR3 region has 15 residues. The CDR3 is CASSSRDRPPYGYTF. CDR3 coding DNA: TGTGCCAGCAGCAGCCGGGACAGGCCCCCCTATGGCTACACCTTC.

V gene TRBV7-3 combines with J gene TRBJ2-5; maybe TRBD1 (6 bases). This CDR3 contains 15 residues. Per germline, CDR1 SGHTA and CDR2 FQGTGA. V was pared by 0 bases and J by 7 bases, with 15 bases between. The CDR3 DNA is TGTGCCAGCAGCTTAACTGGGACACCCGAAGCGACCCAGTACTTC. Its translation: CASSLTGTPEATQYF.

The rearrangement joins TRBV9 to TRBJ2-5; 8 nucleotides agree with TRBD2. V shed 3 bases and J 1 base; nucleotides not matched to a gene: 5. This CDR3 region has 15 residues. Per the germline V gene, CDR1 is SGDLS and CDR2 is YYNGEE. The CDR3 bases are TGTGCCAGCAGCGCCCTGCGGGGGGCCCAAGAGACCCAGTACTTC. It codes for CASSALRGAQETQYF. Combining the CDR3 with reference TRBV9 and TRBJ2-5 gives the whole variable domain DSGVTQTPKHLITATGQRVTLRCSPRSGDLSVYWYQQSLDQGLQFLIQYYNGEERAKGNILERFSAQQFPDLHSELNLSSLELGDSALYFCASSALRGAQETQYFGPGTRLLVL.

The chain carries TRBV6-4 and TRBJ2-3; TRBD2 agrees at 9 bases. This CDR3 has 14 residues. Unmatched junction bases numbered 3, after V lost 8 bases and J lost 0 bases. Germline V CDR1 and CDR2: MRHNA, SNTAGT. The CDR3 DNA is TGTGCCAGCTCCACTAGCGGGAGCACAGATACGCAGTATTTT. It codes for CASSTSGSTDTQYF.

This chain's CDR3 is CASSTSGSRGEQFF. Here the CDR3 DNA reads TGTGCCAGCAGCACGAGCGGGAGTCGGGGTGAGCAGTTCTTC. The V call is TRBV21-1, the J call TRBJ2-1; TRBD2, the table's D call, lacks a check against the DNA. TRBV21-1 is a recognized pseudogene. The CDR3 has 14 amino acids.

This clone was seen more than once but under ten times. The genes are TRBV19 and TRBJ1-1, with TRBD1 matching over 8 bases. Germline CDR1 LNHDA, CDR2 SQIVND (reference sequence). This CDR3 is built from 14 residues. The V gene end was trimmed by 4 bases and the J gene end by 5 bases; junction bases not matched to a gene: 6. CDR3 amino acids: CASSNRQGRTEAFF. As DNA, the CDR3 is TGTGCCAGTAGTAACCGACAGGGGAGGACTGAAGCTTTCTTT.

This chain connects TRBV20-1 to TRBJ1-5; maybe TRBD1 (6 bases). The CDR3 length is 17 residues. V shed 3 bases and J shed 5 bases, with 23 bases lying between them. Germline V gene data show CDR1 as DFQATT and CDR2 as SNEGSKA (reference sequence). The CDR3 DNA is TGCAGTGCTAGTCCTCCTTTGAGTTGGGGGCTCCATCAGCCCCAGCATTTT. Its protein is CSASPPLSWGLHQPQHF.

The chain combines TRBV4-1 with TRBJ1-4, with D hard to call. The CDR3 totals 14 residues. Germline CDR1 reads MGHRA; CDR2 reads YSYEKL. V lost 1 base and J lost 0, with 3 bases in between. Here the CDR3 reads CASSQGATNEKLFF. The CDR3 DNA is TGCGCCAGCAGCCAAGGCGCAACTAATGAAAAACTGTTTTTT.

CDR3 nucleotides: TGTGCCTGGAGAGTGGGAGGCCGTCGGGGGTCCACAGATACGCAGTATTTT. Protein: CAWRVGGRRGSTDTQYF. The chain recombines TRBV30 with TRBJ2-3, with a tentative D call TRBD2 (6 bases). V was clipped by 3 bases and J by 2 bases, with 21 bases between them. CDR1 is GTSNPN and CDR2 is SVGIG in the germline V gene (reference sequence). The CDR3 is 17 amino acids.

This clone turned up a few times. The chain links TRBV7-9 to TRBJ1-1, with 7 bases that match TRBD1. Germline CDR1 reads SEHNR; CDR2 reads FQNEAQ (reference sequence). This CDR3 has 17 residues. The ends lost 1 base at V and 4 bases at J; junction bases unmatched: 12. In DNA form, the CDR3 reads TGTGCCAGCAGCTTAGACAGGGGAGGTGAATCCGGCACTGAAGCTTTCTTT. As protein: CASSLDRGGESGTEAFF.

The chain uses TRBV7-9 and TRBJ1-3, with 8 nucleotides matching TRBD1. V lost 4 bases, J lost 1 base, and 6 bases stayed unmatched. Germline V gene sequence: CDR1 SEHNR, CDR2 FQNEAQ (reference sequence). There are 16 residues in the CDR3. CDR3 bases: TGTGCCAGCAGCTCCAGGGGGCGGGCTTCTGGAAACACCATATATTTT. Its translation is CASSSRGRASGNTIYF.

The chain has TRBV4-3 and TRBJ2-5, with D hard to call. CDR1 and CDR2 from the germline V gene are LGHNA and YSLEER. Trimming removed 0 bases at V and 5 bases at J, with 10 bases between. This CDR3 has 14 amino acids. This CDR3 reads CASSQEAGRETQYF. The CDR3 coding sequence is TGCGCCAGCAGCCAAGAGGCAGGTCGGGAGACCCAGTACTTC.

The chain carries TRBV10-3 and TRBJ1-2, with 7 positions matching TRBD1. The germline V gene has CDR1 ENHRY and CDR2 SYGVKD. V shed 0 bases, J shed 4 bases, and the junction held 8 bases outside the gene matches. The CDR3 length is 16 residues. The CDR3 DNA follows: TGTGCCATCAGTGAGTCGAATCTACAGGGGAGCTATGGCTACACCTTC. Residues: CAISESNLQGSYGYTF.

CDR3: CASSWSSLDYGYTF. The CDR3 DNA is TGTGCCAGCAGTTGGTCGTCCCTAGACTATGGCTACACCTTC. The chain uses TRBV2 and TRBJ1-2; D is unclear. Germline loops: CDR1 SNHLY, CDR2 FYNNEI. V dropped 5 bases and J dropped 3 bases, with 13 bases sitting between them. The CDR3 extends over 14 amino acids.

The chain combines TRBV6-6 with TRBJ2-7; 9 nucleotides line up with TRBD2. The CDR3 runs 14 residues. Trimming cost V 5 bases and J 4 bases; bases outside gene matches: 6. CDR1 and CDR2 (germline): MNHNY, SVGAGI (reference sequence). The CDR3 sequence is CASSGSGSEYEQYF. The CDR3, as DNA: TGTGCCAGCAGTGGTAGCGGGAGTGAATACGAGCAGTACTTC.

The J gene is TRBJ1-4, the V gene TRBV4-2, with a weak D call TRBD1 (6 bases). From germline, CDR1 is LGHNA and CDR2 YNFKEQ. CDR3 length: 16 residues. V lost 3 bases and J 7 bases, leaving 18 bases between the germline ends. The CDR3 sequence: CASSQTKVGGVEKLFF. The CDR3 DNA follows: TGTGCCAGCAGCCAGACAAAAGTAGGGGGGGTTGAAAAACTGTTTTTT.